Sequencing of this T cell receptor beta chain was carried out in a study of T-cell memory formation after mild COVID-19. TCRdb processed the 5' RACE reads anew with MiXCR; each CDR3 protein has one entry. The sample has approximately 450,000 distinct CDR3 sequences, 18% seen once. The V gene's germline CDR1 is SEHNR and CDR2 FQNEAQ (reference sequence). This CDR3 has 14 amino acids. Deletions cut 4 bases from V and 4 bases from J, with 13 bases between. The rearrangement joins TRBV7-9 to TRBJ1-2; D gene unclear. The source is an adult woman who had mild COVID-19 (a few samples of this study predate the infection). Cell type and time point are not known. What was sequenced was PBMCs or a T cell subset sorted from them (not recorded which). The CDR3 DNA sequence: TGTGCCAGCAGCTCCTCGACCGAGGCCTATGGCTACACCTTC. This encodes CASSSSTEAYGYTF.